The TCR beta chain under discussion was sequenced for a study of cytomegalovirus exposure and HLA in healthy donors. Overall study context: An earlier analysis found 120 million or so unique TCR beta sequences from 200 million or so T cells.

In the case of this clone: The antigen is undetermined.

Researchers ran the PCR with 60 Vbeta and 13 Jbeta primers. Generated by immunoSEQ multiplex PCR, the TCRdb table keeps only in-frame clones and is missing some. The table records around 100,000 clones, over 65% of them present only once. CDR3 length: 14 residues. Looked up from germline, CDR1 is SGHNT and CDR2 is YYREEE (reference sequence). Study-level findings and limits: Analysis performed later showed TCR beta chains linked to HLA being more clonally expanded than equally common others.

Sample: PBMCs. The rearrangement uses TRBV5-4 and TRBJ2-5; no reliable D call. The J call may be faulty, since TRBJ2-7 better matches the DNA end. The TCR sequence derives from a man in his forties or fifties in good health and CMV-seronegative. The CDR3 DNA reads as TGTGCCAGCAGTCGAACGCTTAGCTCCTACGAGCAGTACTTC. This gives the protein CASSRTLSSYEQYF.